This T cell receptor beta chain was sequenced for a study of OX40 agonist ivuxolimab in advanced cancers. About the research overall: The patients got ivuxolimab, which is an agonistic anti-OX40 (CD134) antibody. The group had a mean age of 60 years, ranged from roughly 23 to 79, and was less than 85% male. The study, taken as a whole, reports: Within 6 weeks, CD4+ and CD8+ blood T cells expanded clonally at 0.1 to 3.0 mg/kg. Among patients with partial responses at 0.1-3.0 mg/kg, clonal expansion was among the lowest.

Sequencing was performed with immunoSEQ multiplex PCR; in TCRdb, only in-frame clones are kept and a portion is missing. This table holds 75,000 to 80,000 clones, approximately 95% found once. Germline CDR1 reads SNHLY; CDR2 reads FYNNEI. V shed 3 bases, J shed 2 bases, and the junction held 1 base outside the gene matches. The CDR3 consists of 14 residues. With regard to this clone: Antigen unknown.

The rearrangement joins TRBV2 to TRBJ2-7, with 10 bases that match TRBD2. The source is an adult with an advanced solid tumor such as melanoma, head and neck, liver or kidney cancer. Sequencing was performed on CD4+ or CD8+ T cells sorted from blood, taken in a trial of the OX40 agonist ivuxolimab. The CDR3: CASSDSGGPYEQYF. In nucleotides, the CDR3 is TGTGCCAGCAGTGATAGCGGGGGGCCCTACGAGCAGTACTTC.